This T cell receptor beta chain emerged from a study of T cell repertoires in cytomegalovirus infection. Study conclusions and caveats: CMV carriers with the relevant HLA were identified by cumulative public TCR beta family frequency.

The germline V gene encodes CDR1 MDHEN and CDR2 SYDVKM. The CDR3 is made up of 14 amino acids. Trimming took 6 bases from V and 4 from J; bases not matched to a gene: 7. A single record per CDR3 protein comes from TCRdb applying MiXCR to the reads. Among under 850,000 distinct CDR3 sequences listed, less than 40% were seen once. This clonotype was detected only a few times. Its antigen is still unknown. The rearrangement uses TRBV28 and TRBJ1-1, with 8 nucleotides matching TRBD1. The sequence derives from a human donor in good health (CMV status not recorded). Some clones in this sample may be carry-over from other donors' samples. Sequenced input: PBMCs. As DNA, the CDR3 is TGTGCCAGCAGCCGCAGGGGGCGAATCACTGAAGCTTTCTTT. Translation gives CASSRRGRITEAFF.